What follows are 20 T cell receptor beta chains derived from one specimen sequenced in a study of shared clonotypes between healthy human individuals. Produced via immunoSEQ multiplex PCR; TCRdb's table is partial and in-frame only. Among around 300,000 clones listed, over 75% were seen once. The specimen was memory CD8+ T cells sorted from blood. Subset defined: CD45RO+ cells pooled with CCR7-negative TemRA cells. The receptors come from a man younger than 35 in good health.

The CDR3 sequence is CASSHVFTGQLNTEAFF. The CDR3 nucleotides are TGCGCCAGCAGCCACGTATTTACCGGACAACTGAACACTGAAGCTTTCTTT. This sequence joins TRBV4-3 and TRBJ1-1; possible D gene TRBD1, 5 bases. CDR1 is LGHNA, CDR2 YSLEER, per germline. The CDR3 covers 17 residues. Trimming left V 3 bases short and J 0 bases short, with 17 bases between.

CDR3 DNA sequence: TGTGCCATCAGTGAGTCGCCCGGGCAGGCGGTCCCGGGAGAGACCCAGTACTTC. This gives the protein CAISESPGQAVPGETQYF. V is TRBV10-3 and J is TRBJ2-5; no clear D gene. Germline CDR1 and CDR2: ENHRY and SYGVKD. The CDR3 has 18 residues. The germline V and J ends were trimmed by 0 bases and 4 bases, with 21 bases remaining between them.

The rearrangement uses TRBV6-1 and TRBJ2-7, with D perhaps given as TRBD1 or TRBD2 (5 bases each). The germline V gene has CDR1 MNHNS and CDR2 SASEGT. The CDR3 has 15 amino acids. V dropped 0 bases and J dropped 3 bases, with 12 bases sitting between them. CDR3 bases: TGTGCCAGCAGTGAAGCGGGACGAATCGGCTACGAGCAGTACTTC. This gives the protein CASSEAGRIGYEQYF.

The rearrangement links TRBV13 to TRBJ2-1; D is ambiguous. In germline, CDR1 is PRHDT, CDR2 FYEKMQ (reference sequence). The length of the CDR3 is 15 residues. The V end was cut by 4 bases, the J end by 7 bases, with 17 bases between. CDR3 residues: CASSSKEGWWNEQFF. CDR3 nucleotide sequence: TGTGCCAGCAGCTCCAAGGAAGGGTGGTGGAATGAGCAGTTCTTC.

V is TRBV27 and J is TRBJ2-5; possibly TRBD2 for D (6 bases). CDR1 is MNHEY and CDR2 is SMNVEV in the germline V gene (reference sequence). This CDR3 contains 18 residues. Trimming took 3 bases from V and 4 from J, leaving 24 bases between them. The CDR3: CASSLAGGTHYLGETQYF. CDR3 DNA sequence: TGTGCCAGCAGTTTGGCCGGAGGGACCCACTACCTCGGAGAGACCCAGTACTTC.

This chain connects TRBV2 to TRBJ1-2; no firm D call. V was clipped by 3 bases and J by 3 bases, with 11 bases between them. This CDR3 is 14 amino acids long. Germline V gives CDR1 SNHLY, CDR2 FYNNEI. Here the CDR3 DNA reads TGTGCCAGCAGTGAGGAGGGTGGGTACTATGGCTACACCTTC. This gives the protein CASSEEGGYYGYTF.

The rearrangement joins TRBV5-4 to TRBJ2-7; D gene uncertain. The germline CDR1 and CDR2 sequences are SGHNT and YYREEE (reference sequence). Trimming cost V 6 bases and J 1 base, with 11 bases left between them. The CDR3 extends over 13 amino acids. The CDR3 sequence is CASKTPLSYEQYF. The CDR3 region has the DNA TGTGCCAGCAAGACACCTTTATCCTACGAGCAGTACTTC.

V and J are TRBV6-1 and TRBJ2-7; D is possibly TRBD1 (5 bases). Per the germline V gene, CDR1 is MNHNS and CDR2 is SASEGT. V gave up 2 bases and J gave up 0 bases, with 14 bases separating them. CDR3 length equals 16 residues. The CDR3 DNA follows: TGTGCCAGCAGTGAACTTCAGGGTCTAAGCTCCTACGAGCAGTACTTC. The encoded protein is CASSELQGLSSYEQYF.

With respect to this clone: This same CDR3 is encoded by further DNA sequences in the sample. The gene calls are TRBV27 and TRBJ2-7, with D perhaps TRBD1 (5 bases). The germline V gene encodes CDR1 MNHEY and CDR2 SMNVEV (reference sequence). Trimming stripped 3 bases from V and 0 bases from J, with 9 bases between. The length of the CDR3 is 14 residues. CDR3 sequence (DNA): TGTGCCAGCAGTTTTGGGGCCGGCTCCTACGAGCAGTACTTC. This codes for CASSFGAGSYEQYF.

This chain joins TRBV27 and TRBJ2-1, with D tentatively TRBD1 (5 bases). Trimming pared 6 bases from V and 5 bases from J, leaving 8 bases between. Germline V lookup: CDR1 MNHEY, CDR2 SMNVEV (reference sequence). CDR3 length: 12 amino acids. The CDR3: CASRSGNNEQFF. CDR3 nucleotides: TGTGCCAGCAGGTCAGGGAACAATGAGCAGTTCTTC.

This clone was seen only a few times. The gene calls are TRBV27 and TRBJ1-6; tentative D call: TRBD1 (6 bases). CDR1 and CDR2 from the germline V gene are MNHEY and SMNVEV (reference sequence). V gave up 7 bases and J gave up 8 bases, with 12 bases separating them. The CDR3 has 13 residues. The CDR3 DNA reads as TGTGCCAGCACCTGGGCAGGGGATTCACCCCTCCACTTT. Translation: CASTWAGDSPLHF.

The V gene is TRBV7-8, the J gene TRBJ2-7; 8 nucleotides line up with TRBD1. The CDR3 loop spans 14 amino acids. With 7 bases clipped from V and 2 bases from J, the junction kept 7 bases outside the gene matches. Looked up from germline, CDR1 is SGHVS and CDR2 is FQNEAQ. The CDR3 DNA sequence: TGTGCCAGCAAGCCGGACAGGGTTGCCTACGAGCAGTACTTC. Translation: CASKPDRVAYEQYF.

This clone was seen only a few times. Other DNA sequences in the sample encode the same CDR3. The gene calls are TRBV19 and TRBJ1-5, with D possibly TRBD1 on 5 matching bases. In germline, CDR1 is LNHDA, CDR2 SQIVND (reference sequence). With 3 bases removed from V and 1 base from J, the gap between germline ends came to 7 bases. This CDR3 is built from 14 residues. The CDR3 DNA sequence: TGTGCCAGTAGTATCCGGGACAGCAATCAGCCCCAGCATTTT. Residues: CASSIRDSNQPQHF.

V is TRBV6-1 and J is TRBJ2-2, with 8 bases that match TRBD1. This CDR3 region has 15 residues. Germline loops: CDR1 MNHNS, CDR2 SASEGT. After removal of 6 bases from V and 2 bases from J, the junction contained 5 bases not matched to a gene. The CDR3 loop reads CASRGTGDNTGELFF. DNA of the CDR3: TGTGCCAGCAGGGGGACAGGCGATAACACCGGGGAGCTGTTTTTT.

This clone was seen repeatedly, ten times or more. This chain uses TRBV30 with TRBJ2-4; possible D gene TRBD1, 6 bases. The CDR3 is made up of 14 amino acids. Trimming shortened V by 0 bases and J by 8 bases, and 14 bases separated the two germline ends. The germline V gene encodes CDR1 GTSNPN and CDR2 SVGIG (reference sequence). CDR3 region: CAWSVGSGDDIQYF. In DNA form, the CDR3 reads TGTGCCTGGAGTGTAGGGTCAGGGGACGACATTCAGTACTTC.

CDR3 DNA sequence: TGTGCCATCAGTGGATCTAGCGGGATGGGGGATACGCAGTATTTT. Protein product: CAISGSSGMGDTQYF. The chain has TRBV10-3 and TRBJ2-3; the match to TRBD2 covers 9 bases. Trimming removed 4 bases from V and 6 bases from J; junction bases left unmatched: 8. Germline-derived CDR1 and CDR2 are ENHRY and SYGVKD. This CDR3 contains 15 residues.

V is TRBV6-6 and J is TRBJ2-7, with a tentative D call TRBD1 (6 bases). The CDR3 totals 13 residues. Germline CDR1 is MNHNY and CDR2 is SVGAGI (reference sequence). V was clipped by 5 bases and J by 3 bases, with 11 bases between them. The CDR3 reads CASSQVRGYEQYF. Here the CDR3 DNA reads TGTGCCAGCAGTCAAGTCAGGGGCTACGAGCAGTACTTC.

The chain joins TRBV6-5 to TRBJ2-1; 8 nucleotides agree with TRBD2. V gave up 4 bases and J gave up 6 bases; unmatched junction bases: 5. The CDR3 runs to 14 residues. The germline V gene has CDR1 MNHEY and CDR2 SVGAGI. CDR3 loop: CASSSLAGSNEQFF. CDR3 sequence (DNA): TGTGCCAGCAGTTCCCTAGCGGGTAGCAATGAGCAGTTCTTC.

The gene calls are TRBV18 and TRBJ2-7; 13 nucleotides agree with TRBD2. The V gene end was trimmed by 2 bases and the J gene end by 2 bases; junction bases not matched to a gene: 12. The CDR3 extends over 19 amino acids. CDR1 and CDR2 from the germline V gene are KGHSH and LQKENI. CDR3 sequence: CASSPEGLAGEGAPYEQYF. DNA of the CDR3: TGTGCCAGCTCACCAGAAGGACTAGCGGGAGAGGGAGCCCCCTACGAGCAGTACTTC. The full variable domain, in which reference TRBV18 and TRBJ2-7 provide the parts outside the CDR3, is NAGVMQNPRHLVRRRGQEARLRCSPMKGHSHVYWYRQLPEEGLKFMVYLQKENIIDESGMPKERFSAEFPKEGPSILRIQQVVRGDSAAYFCASSPEGLAGEGAPYEQYFGPGTRLTVT.

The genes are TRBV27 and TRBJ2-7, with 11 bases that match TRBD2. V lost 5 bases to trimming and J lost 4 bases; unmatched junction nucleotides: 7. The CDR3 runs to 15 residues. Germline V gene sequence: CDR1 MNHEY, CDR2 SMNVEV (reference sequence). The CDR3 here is CASSQTSGKEYEQYF. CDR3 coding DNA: TGTGCCAGCAGTCAGACTAGCGGGAAAGAGTACGAGCAGTACTTC.